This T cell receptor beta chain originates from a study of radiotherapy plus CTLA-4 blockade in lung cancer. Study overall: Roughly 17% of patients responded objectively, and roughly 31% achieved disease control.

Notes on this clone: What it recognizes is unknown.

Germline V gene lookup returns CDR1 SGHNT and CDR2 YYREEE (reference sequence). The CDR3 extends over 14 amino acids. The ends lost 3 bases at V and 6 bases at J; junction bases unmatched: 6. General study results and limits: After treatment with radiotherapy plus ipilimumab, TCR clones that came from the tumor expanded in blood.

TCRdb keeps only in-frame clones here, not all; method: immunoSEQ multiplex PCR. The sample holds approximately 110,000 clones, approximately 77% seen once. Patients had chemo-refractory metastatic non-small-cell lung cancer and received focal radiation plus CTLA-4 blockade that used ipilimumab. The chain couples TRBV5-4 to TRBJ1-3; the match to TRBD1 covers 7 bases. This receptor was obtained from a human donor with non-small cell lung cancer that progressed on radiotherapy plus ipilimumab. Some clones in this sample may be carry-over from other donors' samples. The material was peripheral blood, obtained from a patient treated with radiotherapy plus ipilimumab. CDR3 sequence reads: CASSYAGTENTIYF. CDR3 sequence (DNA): TGTGCCAGCAGCTACGCTGGGACAGAAAACACCATATATTTT.